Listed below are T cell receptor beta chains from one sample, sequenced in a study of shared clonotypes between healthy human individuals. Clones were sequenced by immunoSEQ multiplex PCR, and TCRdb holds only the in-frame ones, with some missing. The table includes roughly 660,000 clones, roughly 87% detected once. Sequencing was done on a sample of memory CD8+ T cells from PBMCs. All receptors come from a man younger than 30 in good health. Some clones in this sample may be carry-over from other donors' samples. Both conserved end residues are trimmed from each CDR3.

CDR3: ASSEWSSGSYEQY; V: TRBV6-1; J: TRBJ2-7
CDR3: ASSDPQDFPYEQY; V: TRBV6-1; J: TRBJ2-7
CDR3: ASSQALGHVSGEQY; V: TRBV4-1; J: TRBJ2-7
CDR3: ASSRPDRTYGYT; V: TRBV7-8; J: TRBJ1-2
CDR3: ASSLFWGQGSEAF; V: TRBV27; J: TRBJ1-1
CDR3: ASGPWPKAF; V: TRBV28; J: TRBJ1-1
CDR3: AISETGQWKTYEQY; V: TRBV10-3; J: TRBJ2-7
CDR3: ASSVGRELSTDTQY; V: TRBV9; J: TRBJ2-3
CDR3: ASSQGTIPAF; V: TRBV14; J: TRBJ1-1
CDR3: ASSQRLPRDANYGYT; V: TRBV4-3; J: TRBJ1-2
CDR3: ASRGQMNTEAF; V: TRBV11-2; J: TRBJ1-1
CDR3: ASSQAAQQGRTEAF; V: TRBV21-1; J: TRBJ1-1
CDR3: ASSLFRGTGAGNEQF; V: TRBV7-9; J: TRBJ2-1
CDR3: ASGGGGHHEQY; V: TRBV9; J: TRBJ2-7
CDR3: ASSFFQGARNQPQH; V: TRBV7-8; J: TRBJ1-5
CDR3: ASSPPIGAAYNEQF; V: TRBV7-9; J: TRBJ2-1
CDR3: ASSQVPRRSYNEQF; V: TRBV14; J: TRBJ2-1